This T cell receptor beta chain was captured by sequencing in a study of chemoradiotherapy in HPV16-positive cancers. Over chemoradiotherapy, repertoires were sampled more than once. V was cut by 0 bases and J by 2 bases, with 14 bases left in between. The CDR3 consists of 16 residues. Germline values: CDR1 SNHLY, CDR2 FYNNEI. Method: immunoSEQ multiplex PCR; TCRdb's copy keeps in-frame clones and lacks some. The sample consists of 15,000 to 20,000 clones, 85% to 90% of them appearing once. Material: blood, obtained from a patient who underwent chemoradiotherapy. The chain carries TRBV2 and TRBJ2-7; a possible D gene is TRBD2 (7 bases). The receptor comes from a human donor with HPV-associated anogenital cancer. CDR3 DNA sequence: TGTGCCAGCAGTGAAGCGCTTGGGGGGGGCCCCTACGAGCAGTACTTC. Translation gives CASSEALGGGPYEQYF.